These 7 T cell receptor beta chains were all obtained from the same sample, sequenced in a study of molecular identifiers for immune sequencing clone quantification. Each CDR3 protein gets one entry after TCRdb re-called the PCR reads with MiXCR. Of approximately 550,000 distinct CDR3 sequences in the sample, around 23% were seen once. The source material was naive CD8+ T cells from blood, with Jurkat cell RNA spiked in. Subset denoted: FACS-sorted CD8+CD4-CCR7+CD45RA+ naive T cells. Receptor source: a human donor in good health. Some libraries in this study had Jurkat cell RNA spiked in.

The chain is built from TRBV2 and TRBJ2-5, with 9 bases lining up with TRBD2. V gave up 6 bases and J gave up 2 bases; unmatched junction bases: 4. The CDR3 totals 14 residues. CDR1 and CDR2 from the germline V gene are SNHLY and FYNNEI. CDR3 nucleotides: TGTGCCAGCAGCTGGACTAGCGAGCAAGAGACCCAGTACTTC. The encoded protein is CASSWTSEQETQYF.

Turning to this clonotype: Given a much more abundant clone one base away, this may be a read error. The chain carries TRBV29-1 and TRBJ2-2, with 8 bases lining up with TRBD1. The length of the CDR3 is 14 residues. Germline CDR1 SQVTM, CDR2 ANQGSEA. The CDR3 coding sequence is TGCAGAGTTGCGATACAGGGGGTCCGCGGGGAGCTGTTTTTT. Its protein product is CRVAIQGVRGELFF.

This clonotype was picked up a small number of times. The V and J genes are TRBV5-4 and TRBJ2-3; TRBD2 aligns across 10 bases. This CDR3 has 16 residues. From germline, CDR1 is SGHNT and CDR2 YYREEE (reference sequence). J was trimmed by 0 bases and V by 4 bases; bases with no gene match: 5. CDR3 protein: CASSPGLALSTDTQYF. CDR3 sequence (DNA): TGTGCCAGCAGCCCGGGACTAGCGCTTAGCACAGATACGCAGTATTTT.

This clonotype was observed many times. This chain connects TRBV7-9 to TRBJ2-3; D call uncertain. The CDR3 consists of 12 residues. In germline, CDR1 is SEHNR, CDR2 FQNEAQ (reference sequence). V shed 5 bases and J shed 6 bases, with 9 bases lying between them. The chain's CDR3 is CASSAAPDTQYF. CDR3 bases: TGTGCCAGCAGCGCCGCCCCCGATACGCAGTATTTT.

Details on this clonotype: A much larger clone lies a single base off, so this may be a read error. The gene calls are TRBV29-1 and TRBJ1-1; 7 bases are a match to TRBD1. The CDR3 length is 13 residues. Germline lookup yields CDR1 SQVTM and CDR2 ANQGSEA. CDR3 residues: CSVALQGNAEALF. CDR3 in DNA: TGCAGCGTTGCCCTACAGGGGAACGCTGAAGCTCTCTTT.

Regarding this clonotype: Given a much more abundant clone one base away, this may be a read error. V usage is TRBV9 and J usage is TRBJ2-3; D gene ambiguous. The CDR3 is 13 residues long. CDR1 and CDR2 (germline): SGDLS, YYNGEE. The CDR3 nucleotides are TGTGCCAGCGGCGTAGCACCTACAGATACGCAGTATTTT. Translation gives CASGVAPTDTQYF.

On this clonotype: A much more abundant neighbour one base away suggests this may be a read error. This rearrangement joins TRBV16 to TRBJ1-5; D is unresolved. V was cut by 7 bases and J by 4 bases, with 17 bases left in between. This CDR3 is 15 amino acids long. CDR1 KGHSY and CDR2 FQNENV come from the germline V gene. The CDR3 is CASTQNVAGNQPQHF. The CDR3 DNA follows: TGTGCCAGCACCCAGAACGTGGCGGGGAATCAGCCCCAGCATTTT.